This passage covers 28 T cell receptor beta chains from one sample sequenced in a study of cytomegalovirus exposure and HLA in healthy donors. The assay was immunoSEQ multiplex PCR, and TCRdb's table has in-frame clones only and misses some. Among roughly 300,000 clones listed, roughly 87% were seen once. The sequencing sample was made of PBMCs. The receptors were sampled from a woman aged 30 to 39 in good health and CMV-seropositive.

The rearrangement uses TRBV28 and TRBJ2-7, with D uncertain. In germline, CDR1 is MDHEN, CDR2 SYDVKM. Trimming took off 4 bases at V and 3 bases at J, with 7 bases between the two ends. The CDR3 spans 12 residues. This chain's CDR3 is CASSSRNYEQYF. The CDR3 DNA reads TGTGCCAGCAGTTCTCGCAACTACGAGCAGTACTTC.

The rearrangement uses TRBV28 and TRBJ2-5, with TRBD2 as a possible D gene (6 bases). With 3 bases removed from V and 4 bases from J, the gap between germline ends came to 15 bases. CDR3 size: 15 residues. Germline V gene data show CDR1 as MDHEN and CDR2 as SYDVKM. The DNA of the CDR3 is TGTGCCAGCAGTTTCCTCCACGGGGGAACAGAGACCCAGTACTTC. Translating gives CASSFLHGGTETQYF.

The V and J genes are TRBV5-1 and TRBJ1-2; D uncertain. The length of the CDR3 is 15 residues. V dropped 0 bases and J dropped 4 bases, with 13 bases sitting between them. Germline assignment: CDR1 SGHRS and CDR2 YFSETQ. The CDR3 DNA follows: TGCGCCAGCAGCTTGGTGGGTCAGGAGGCCTATGGCTACACCTTC. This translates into CASSLVGQEAYGYTF.

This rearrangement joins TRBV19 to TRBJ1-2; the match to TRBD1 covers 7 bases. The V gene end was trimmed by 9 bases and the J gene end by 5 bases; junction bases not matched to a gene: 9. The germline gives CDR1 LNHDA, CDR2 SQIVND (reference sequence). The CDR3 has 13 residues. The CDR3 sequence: CASHPGQQYGYTF. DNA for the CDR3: TGTGCCAGCCACCCGGGACAGCAGTATGGCTACACCTTC.

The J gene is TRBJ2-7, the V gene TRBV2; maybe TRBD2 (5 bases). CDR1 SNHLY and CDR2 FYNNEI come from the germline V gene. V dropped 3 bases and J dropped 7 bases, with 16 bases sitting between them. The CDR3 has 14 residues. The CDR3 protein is CASSERLAVVEQYF. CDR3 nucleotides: TGTGCCAGCAGTGAGAGGCTAGCCGTTGTAGAGCAGTACTTC.

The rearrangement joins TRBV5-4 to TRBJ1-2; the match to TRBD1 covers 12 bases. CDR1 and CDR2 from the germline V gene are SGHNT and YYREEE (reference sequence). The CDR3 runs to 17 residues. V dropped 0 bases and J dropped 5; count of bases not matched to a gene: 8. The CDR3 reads CASSLAGQGALKYGYTF. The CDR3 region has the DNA TGTGCCAGCAGCTTGGCGGGACAGGGGGCGCTGAAGTATGGCTACACCTTC.

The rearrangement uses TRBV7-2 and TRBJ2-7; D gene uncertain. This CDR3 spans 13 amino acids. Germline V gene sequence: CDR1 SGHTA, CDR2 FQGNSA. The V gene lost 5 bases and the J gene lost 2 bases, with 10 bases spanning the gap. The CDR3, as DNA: TGTGCCAGCAGCCGGACGGGTCCCTACGAGCAGTACTTC. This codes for CASSRTGPYEQYF.

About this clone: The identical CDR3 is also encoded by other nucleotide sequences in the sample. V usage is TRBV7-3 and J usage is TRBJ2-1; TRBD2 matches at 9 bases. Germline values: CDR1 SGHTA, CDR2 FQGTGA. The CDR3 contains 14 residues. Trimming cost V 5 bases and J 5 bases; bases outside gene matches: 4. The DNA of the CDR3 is TGTGCCAGCAGCCCGGGACTAGCTGACAATGAGCAGTTCTTC. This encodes CASSPGLADNEQFF. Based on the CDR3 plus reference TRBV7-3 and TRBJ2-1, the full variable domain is GAGVSQTPSNKVTEKGKYVELRCDPISGHTALYWYRQSLGQGPEFLIYFQGTGAADDSGLPNDRFFAVRPEGSVSTLKIQRTERGDSAVYLCASSPGLADNEQFFGPGTRLTVL.

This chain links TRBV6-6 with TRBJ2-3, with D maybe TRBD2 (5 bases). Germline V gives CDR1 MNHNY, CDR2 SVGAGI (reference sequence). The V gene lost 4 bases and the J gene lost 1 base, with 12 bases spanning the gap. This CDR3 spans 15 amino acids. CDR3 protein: CASSFVGGRTDTQYF. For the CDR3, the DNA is TGTGCCAGCAGTTTCGTGGGCGGGCGCACAGATACGCAGTATTTT.

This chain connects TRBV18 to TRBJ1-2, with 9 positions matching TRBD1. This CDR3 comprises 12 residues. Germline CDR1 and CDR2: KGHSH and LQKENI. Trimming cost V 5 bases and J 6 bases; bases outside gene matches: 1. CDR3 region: CASSRTGDGYTF. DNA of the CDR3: TGTGCCAGCTCAAGGACAGGGGATGGCTACACCTTC.

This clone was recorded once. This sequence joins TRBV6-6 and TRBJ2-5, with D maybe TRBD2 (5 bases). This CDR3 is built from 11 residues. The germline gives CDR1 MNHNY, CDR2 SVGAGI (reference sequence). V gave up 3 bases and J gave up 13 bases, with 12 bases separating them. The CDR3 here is CASSYSLALYF. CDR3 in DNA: TGTGCCAGCAGTTATAGTCTAGCACTGTACTTC.

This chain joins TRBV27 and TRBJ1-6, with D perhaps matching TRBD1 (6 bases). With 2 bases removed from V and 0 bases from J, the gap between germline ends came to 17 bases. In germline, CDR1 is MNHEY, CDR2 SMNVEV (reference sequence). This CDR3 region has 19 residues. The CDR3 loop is CASSLRGLNGGSYNSPLHF. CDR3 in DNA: TGTGCCAGCAGTTTACGGGGGCTCAATGGAGGCTCCTATAATTCACCCCTCCACTTT.

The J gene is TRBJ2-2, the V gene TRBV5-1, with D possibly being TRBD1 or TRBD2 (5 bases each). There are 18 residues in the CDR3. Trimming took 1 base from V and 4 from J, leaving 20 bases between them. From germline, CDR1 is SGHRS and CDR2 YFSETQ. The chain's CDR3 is CASSLKGPTDTATGELFF. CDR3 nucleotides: TGCGCCAGCAGCTTGAAGGGACCTACGGACACGGCCACCGGGGAGCTGTTTTTT.

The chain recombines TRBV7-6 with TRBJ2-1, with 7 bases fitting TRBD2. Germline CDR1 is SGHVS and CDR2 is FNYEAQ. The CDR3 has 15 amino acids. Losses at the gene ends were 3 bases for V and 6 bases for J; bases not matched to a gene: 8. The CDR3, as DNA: TGTGCCAGCAGCTTGTACGGGACTATGGGCAATGAGCAGTTCTTC. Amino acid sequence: CASSLYGTMGNEQFF.

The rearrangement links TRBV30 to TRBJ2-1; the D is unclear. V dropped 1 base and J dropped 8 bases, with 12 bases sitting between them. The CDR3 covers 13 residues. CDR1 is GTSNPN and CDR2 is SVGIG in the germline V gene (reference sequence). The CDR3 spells CAWSGPSRYEQFF. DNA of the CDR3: TGTGCCTGGAGTGGACCGTCAAGGTATGAGCAGTTCTTC. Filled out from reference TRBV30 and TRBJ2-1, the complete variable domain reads SQTIHQWPATLVQPVGSPLSLECTVEGTSNPNLYWYRQAAGRGLQLLFYSVGIGQISSEVPQNLSASRPQDRQFILSSKKLLLSDSGFYLCAWSGPSRYEQFFGPGTRLTVL.

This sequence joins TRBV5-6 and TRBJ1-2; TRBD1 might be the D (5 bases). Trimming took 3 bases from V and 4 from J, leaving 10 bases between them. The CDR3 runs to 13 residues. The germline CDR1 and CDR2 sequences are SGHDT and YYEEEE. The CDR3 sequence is CASSSTDRYGYTF. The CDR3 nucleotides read TGTGCCAGCAGCTCGACAGACCGCTATGGCTACACCTTC.

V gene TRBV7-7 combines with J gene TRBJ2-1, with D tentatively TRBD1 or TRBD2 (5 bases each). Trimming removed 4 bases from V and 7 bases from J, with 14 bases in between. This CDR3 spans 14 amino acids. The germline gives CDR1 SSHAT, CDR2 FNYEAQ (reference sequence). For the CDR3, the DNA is TGTGCCAGCAGCTCTGGGGGTGGGAAGAATGAGCAGTTCTTC. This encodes CASSSGGGKNEQFF.

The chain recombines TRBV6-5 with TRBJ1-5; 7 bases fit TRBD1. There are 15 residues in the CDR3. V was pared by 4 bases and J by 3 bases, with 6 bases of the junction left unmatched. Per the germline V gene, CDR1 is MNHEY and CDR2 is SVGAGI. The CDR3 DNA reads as TGTGCCAGCAGTTGGGGCAGGGGGGACAATCAGCCCCAGCATTTT. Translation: CASSWGRGDNQPQHF.

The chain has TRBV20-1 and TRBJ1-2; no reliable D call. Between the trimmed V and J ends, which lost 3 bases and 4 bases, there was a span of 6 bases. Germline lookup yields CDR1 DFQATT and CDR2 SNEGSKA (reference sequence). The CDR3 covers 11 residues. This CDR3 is CSASGSYGYTF. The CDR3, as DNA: TGCAGTGCTAGTGGGAGCTATGGCTACACCTTC.

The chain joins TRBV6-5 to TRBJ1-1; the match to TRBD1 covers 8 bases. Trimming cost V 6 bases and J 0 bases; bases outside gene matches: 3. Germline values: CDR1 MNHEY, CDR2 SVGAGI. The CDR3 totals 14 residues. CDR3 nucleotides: TGTGCCAGCAGGAGACAGGGGATGAACACTGAAGCTTTCTTT. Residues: CASRRQGMNTEAFF.

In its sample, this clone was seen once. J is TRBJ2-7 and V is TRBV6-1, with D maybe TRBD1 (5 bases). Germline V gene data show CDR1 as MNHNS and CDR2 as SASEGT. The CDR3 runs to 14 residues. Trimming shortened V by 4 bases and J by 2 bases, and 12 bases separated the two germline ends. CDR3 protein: CASSALTETYEQYF. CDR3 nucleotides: TGTGCCAGCAGTGCATTGACAGAAACCTACGAGCAGTACTTC.

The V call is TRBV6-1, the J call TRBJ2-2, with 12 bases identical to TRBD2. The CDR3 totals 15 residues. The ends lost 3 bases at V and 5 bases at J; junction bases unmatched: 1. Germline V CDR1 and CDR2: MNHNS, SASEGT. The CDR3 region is CASSETSGRTGELFF. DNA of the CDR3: TGTGCCAGCAGTGAGACTAGCGGGAGAACCGGGGAGCTGTTTTTT.

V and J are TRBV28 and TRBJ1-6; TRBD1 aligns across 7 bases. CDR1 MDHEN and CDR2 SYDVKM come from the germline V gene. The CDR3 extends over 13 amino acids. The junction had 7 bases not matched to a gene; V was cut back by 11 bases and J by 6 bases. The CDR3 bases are TGTGCCTCCAACCGGGACAGTAATTCACCCCTCCACTTT. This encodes CASNRDSNSPLHF.

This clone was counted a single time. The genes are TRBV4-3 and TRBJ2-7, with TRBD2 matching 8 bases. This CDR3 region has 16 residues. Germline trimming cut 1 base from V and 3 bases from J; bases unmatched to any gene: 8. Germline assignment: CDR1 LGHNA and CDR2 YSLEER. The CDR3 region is CASSQGSAGVGYEQYF. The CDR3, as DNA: TGCGCCAGCAGCCAAGGGTCAGCGGGGGTAGGCTACGAGCAGTACTTC.

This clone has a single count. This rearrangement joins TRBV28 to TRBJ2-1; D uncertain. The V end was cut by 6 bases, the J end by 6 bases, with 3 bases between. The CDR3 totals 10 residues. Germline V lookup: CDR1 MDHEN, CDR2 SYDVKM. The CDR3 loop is CASSSNEQFF. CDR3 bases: TGTGCCAGCAGCTCCAATGAGCAGTTCTTC.

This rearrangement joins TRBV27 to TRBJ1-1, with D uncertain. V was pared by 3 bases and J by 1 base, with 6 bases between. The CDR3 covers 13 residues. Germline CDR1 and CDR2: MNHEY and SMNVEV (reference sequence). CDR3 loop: CASSFRENTEAFF. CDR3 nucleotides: TGTGCCAGCAGTTTTCGGGAGAACACTGAAGCTTTCTTT.

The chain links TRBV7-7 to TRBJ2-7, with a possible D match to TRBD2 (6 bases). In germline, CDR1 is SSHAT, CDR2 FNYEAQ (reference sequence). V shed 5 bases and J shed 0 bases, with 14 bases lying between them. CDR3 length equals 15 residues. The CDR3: CASSPGLSSSYEQYF. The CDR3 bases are TGTGCCAGCAGCCCGGGACTGTCGAGCTCCTACGAGCAGTACTTC.

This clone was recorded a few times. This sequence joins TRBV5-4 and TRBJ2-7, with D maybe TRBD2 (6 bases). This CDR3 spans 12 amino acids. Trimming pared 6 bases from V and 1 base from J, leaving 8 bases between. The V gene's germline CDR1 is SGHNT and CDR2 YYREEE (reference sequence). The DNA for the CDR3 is TGTGCCAGCAACGGGGGTTCCTACGAGCAGTACTTC. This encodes CASNGGSYEQYF.